This passage covers 5 T cell receptor beta chains from one sample sequenced in a study of T cells in Graves' hyperthyroidism and ophthalmopathy. The investigators amplified TCR beta CDR3 regions from RNA transcripts. First-round RT-PCR targeting the TCR CDR3 was performed with the HTBI primer set. One entry per CDR3 protein results from TCRdb running MiXCR on the multiplex PCR reads. The sample contains about 500,000 distinct CDR3 sequences, 16% of which appear only once. Source material: blood. All receptors derive from a woman aged 18-29 years with Graves' hyperthyroidism.

The chain employs TRBV20-1 and TRBJ2-3, with 8 bases identical to TRBD1. Germline lookup yields CDR1 DFQATT and CDR2 SNEGSKA (reference sequence). The CDR3 loop spans 15 amino acids. V lost 6 bases, J lost 5 bases, and 13 bases stayed unmatched. CDR3 DNA sequence: TGCAGTGCAAACCCGGGCAGGGGGCTTGGAGATACGCAGTATTTT. It translates to CSANPGRGLGDTQYF.

This clonotype has a count of ten or more. The chain carries TRBV27 and TRBJ2-1; possibly TRBD1 or TRBD2 for D (5 bases each). Germline CDR1 MNHEY, CDR2 SMNVEV (reference sequence). V gave up 0 bases and J gave up 7 bases, with 22 bases separating them. The CDR3 has 18 residues. CDR3 region: CASSLSPRRDGDLNEQFF. The CDR3 DNA sequence: TGTGCCAGCAGTTTATCCCCAAGACGGGACGGTGATTTGAATGAGCAGTTCTTC.

There are many counts of this clonotype. The rearrangement uses TRBV7-2 and TRBJ2-1; 10 nucleotides align to TRBD2. This CDR3 region has 15 residues. Germline trimming cut 5 bases from V and 6 bases from J; bases unmatched to any gene: 7. CDR1 and CDR2 from the germline V gene are SGHTA and FQGNSA. This CDR3 reads CASSPLAGAPNEQFF. The CDR3 DNA sequence: TGTGCCAGCAGCCCTCTAGCGGGAGCGCCCAATGAGCAGTTCTTC.

This clonotype was counted between two and nine times. The V gene is TRBV10-3, the J gene TRBJ2-1; D is uncertain. This CDR3 has 18 residues. Germline CDR1 reads ENHRY; CDR2 reads SYGVKD. The V end lost 2 bases, the J end lost 0 bases, and 17 bases lay between the germline ends. The CDR3 reads CAISEPTKARSSYNEQFF. Here the CDR3 DNA reads TGTGCCATCAGTGAGCCTACGAAGGCCAGAAGCTCCTACAATGAGCAGTTCTTC.

V gene TRBV5-1 combines with J gene TRBJ2-1, with a tentative D call TRBD1 (6 bases). Germline CDR1 and CDR2: SGHRS and YFSETQ. With 0 bases removed from V and 6 bases from J, the gap between germline ends came to 16 bases. The CDR3 length is 16 residues. The CDR3 here is CASSLGRRGLGNEQFF. For the CDR3, the DNA is TGCGCCAGCAGCTTGGGTCGCAGGGGATTGGGCAATGAGCAGTTCTTC.